This T cell receptor beta chain stems from a study of regulatory T cells in long-lasting Graves disease. As for the study in general: Disease was considered persistent Graves' disease after over 5 years of antithyroid drugs (with positive TSH receptor antibodies). The study's findings and limits: There were preferences for TRBV28, TRBJ1-2 and TRBJ2-5 in persistent disease.

As to this clonotype: Its antigen is still unknown. A single base is all that separates this from a far larger clone, so a read error is likely.

TCR beta libraries were built with iRepertoire HTBI primers and Arm-PCR of CDR3 regions. TCRdb fed the multiplex PCR reads into MiXCR, producing one record per CDR3 protein. The data contain roughly 300,000 distinct CDR3 sequences, around a fifth of them singletons. The CDR3 spans 13 residues. Losses at the gene ends were 0 bases for V and 5 bases for J; bases not matched to a gene: 0. Germline V lookup: CDR1 LGHDT, CDR2 YNNKEL (reference sequence). Time point denoted: persistent/refractory GD, antithyroid drugs over 5 years with positive TRAb. The TCR library was made from RNA that had been extracted from PBMCs in TRIzol.

Here the sequenced sample was peripheral blood mononuclear cells (PBMCs), taken when the disease was refractory, from a patient treated with antithyroid drugs. The chain joins TRBV3-1 to TRBJ2-5, with 7 nucleotides matching TRBD2. The TCR was taken from a female donor with Graves disease. The CDR3 loop reads CASSQDGGETQYF. The CDR3, as DNA: TGTGCCAGCAGCCAAGACGGGGGGGAGACCCAGTACTTC.